This TCR beta chain was identified during a study of T-cell memory formation after mild COVID-19. Study observations and caveats: Some responding clones appeared in pre-infection memory, suggesting cross-reactive memory joined.

Germline assignment: CDR1 MNHEY and CDR2 SVGAGI. The CDR3 is made up of 15 amino acids. J was trimmed by 3 bases and V by 5 bases; bases with no gene match: 10. MiXCR was run by TCRdb on the 5' RACE reads, yielding one entry per CDR3 protein. The sample records under 110,000 distinct CDR3 sequences, around 12% being singletons. Note on this clonotype: Its specificity is not known.

The J gene is TRBJ2-7, the V gene TRBV6-5, with 7 nucleotides matching TRBD1. The specimen sequenced was PBMCs or a T cell subset sorted from them (not recorded which). This receptor was obtained from an adult woman who had mild COVID-19 (a few samples of this study predate the infection). Cell type and time point are not known. CDR3 sequence: CASSPDRVRGYEQYF. CDR3 sequence (DNA): TGTGCCAGCAGTCCAGACAGGGTACGGGGCTACGAGCAGTACTTC.